This TCR beta chain came from a study of shared T cell receptors in the human thymus. Only in-frame clones appear in the TCRdb table, and some are missing; sequencing was by immunoSEQ multiplex PCR. The sample gives hundreds of thousands of clones, 88% of which show up once; about 0.01% is in the top ten. The sample also formed part of further work on human thymus T cells. As reported in that work: Corrective cardiac surgery supplied the resected thymus tissue. Seemingly biased V and J gene usage marked thymic and blood repertoires.

The sequenced sample was thymocytes. The TCR originated in a boy younger than two with a congenital heart defect.

In nucleotides, the CDR3 is TGCGCCAGCAGCCGGAAGAGGCGAGAGACCCAGTACTTC. As protein: CASSRKRRETQYF. The rearrangement uses TRBV4-3 and TRBJ2-5, with D uncertain. Trimming cost V 4 bases and J 4 bases, with 10 bases left between them. Per the germline V gene, CDR1 is LGHNA and CDR2 is YSLEER. This CDR3 has 13 residues.